One sample yielded the 21 T cell receptor beta chains listed below, sequenced in a study of cytomegalovirus exposure and HLA in healthy donors. PCR used 60 Vbeta primers and 13 Jbeta primers. The data were produced by immunoSEQ multiplex PCR, yet TCRdb's version contains in-frame clones alone and is incomplete. The sample consists of about 150,000 clones, over 80% of them appearing once. Material for sequencing was PBMCs. These receptors were taken from a woman between 18 and 30 years old in good health and CMV-seronegative.

The genes are TRBV14 and TRBJ1-2; the match to TRBD1 covers 8 bases. CDR1 and CDR2 from the germline V gene are SGHDN and FVKESK. J was trimmed by 4 bases and V by 3 bases; bases with no gene match: 4. The CDR3 totals 14 residues. The CDR3 loop reads CASSHGDRGYGYTF. For the CDR3, the DNA is TGTGCCAGCAGCCATGGCGACAGGGGCTATGGCTACACCTTC.

Of note for this clone: At the DNA level, this CDR3 is encoded by other sequences in the same sample as well. This sequence joins TRBV19 and TRBJ1-5, with 7 bases that match TRBD1. J gave up 5 bases and V 3 bases, and 4 bases lay outside the gene matches. The germline V gene encodes CDR1 LNHDA and CDR2 SQIVND (reference sequence). The CDR3 runs to 14 residues. The CDR3 is CASSIRQGDQPQHF. CDR3 DNA sequence: TGTGCCAGTAGTATCAGACAGGGTGATCAGCCCCAGCATTTT.

The chain has TRBV28 and TRBJ1-1; 8 nucleotides line up with TRBD1. This CDR3 contains 15 residues. Per germline, CDR1 MDHEN and CDR2 SYDVKM. Trimming removed 6 bases from V and 1 base from J; junction bases left unmatched: 7. As DNA, the CDR3 is TGTGCCAGCAGCCGCCACGGACAGGGGAACACTGAAGCTTTCTTT. This codes for CASSRHGQGNTEAFF. Combining the CDR3 with reference TRBV28 and TRBJ1-1 gives the whole variable domain DVKVTQSSRYLVKRTGEKVFLECVQDMDHENMFWYRQDPGLGLRLIYFSYDVKMKEKGDIPEGYSVSREKKERFSLILESASTNQTSMYLCASSRHGQGNTEAFFGQGTRLTVV.

The chain links TRBV19 to TRBJ1-3, with unresolved D. The V gene lost 5 bases and the J gene lost 0 bases, with 11 bases spanning the gap. The CDR3 has 15 residues. Per germline, CDR1 LNHDA and CDR2 SQIVND (reference sequence). The CDR3 protein is CASSPRRDSGNTIYF. Written as DNA, the CDR3 is TGTGCCAGTAGTCCGCGGAGGGACTCTGGAAACACCATATATTTT.

The rearrangement links TRBV5-8 to TRBJ1-2; TRBD1 matches 8 bases. The CDR3 is 13 residues long. The J segment lost 6 bases and the V segment lost 5 bases, leaving 6 bases of the junction unmatched. Germline CDR1 is SGHTS and CDR2 is YDEGEE. In nucleotides, the CDR3 is TGTGCCAGCAGACTGGACAGGGTCGATGGCTACACCTTC. Encoded protein: CASRLDRVDGYTF.

The chain has TRBV12-5 and TRBJ2-1, with D perhaps matching TRBD2 (6 bases). The CDR3 contains 14 residues. Germline V gene data show CDR1 as LGHNT and CDR2 as FRNRAP. Trimming removed 6 bases at V and 8 bases at J, with 17 bases between. DNA of the CDR3: TGTGCTAGTGGCGTGAGGTCCAGGGAGGATGAGCAGTTCTTC. Amino acid sequence: CASGVRSREDEQFF.

This clone was observed a single time. The rearrangement uses TRBV10-2 and TRBJ1-5; D gene ambiguous. This CDR3 is built from 13 residues. Germline assignment: CDR1 WSHSY and CDR2 SAAADI. With 4 bases removed from V and 4 bases from J, the gap between germline ends came to 8 bases. CDR3 region: CASSAPLNQPQHF. As DNA, the CDR3 is TGCGCCAGCAGTGCCCCACTAAATCAGCCCCAGCATTTT.

This clone was found once. The J gene is TRBJ2-6, the V gene TRBV6-1; D remains ambiguous. Trimming took off 9 bases at V and 8 bases at J, with 5 bases between the two ends. The CDR3 consists of 10 residues. Germline V CDR1 and CDR2: MNHNS, SASEGT. The CDR3 loop reads CARHPNVLTF. CDR3 DNA: TGTGCCAGACACCCCAACGTCCTGACTTTC.

The chain joins TRBV6-4 to TRBJ1-1, with 11 bases matching TRBD1. The germline V gene has CDR1 MRHNA and CDR2 SNTAGT. The CDR3 extends over 15 amino acids. The junction had 4 bases not matched to a gene; V was cut back by 2 bases and J by 5 bases. CDR3 loop: CASSDGGQGGTEAFF. The CDR3 DNA is TGTGCCAGCAGTGACGGGGGACAGGGGGGAACTGAAGCTTTCTTT.

This chain uses TRBV2 with TRBJ2-1, with TRBD2 matching 10 bases. The CDR3 is 16 amino acids. V shed 3 bases, J shed 9 bases, and the junction held 11 bases outside the gene matches. Germline V lookup: CDR1 SNHLY, CDR2 FYNNEI. The chain's CDR3 is CASSEDVLAGDGEQFF. CDR3 DNA: TGTGCCAGCAGTGAGGATGTGCTAGCGGGGGATGGTGAGCAGTTCTTC.

This chain joins TRBV7-3 and TRBJ1-1; no firm D call. In germline, CDR1 is SGHTA, CDR2 FQGTGA. The germline V and J ends were trimmed by 3 bases and 4 bases, with 9 bases remaining between them. The CDR3 loop spans 13 amino acids. CDR3 DNA: TGTGCCAGCAGCTTCCAGGTTGGCACTGAAGCTTTCTTT. This translates into CASSFQVGTEAFF.

The CDR3 sequence: CASSLKHPEGYTF. CDR3 nucleotide sequence: TGTGCCAGCAGCTTAAAGCATCCGGAGGGCTACACCTTC. The rearrangement links TRBV7-9 to TRBJ1-2; D is unresolved. Germline CDR1 SEHNR, CDR2 FQNEAQ (reference sequence). V shed 2 bases and J shed 8 bases, with 12 bases lying between them. There are 13 residues in the CDR3.

V gene TRBV6-1 combines with J gene TRBJ1-1; possible D gene TRBD1, 5 bases. V shed 0 bases and J shed 4 bases, with 12 bases lying between them. CDR3 length: 15 amino acids. Germline V gives CDR1 MNHNS, CDR2 SASEGT. The CDR3 DNA is TGTGCCAGCAGTGAAGCGGAGGGGAAGGGCACTGAAGCTTTCTTT. As protein: CASSEAEGKGTEAFF.

This chain joins TRBV2 and TRBJ1-4; 7 bases align to TRBD1. CDR1 SNHLY and CDR2 FYNNEI come from the germline V gene. V shed 3 bases and J 3 bases; nucleotides not matched to a gene: 1. The CDR3 is made up of 14 amino acids. The CDR3 DNA sequence: TGTGCCAGCAGTGACGGGACAGCTAATGAAAAACTGTTTTTT. Its protein is CASSDGTANEKLFF.

This chain joins TRBV18 and TRBJ2-5, with 9 bases aligning to TRBD2. With 8 bases clipped from V and 1 base from J, the junction kept 11 bases outside the gene matches. Germline assignment: CDR1 KGHSH and CDR2 LQKENI. This CDR3 has 16 amino acids. CDR3 region: CASRTGERGVQETQYF. The CDR3 DNA reads as TGTGCCAGCCGCACCGGGGAGCGGGGGGTCCAAGAGACCCAGTACTTC.

This rearrangement joins TRBV25-1 to TRBJ2-1, with 10 bases lining up with TRBD2. Germline CDR1 MGHDK, CDR2 SYGVNS. The CDR3 sequence is 17 residues long. Unmatched junction bases numbered 10, after V lost 3 bases and J lost 5 bases. The CDR3 is CASSDPKLAGANNEQFF. CDR3 in DNA: TGTGCCAGCAGTGACCCGAAGCTAGCGGGGGCCAACAATGAGCAGTTCTTC.

J is TRBJ2-1 and V is TRBV18, with 14 bases matching TRBD2. Trimming removed 0 bases from V and 8 bases from J; junction bases left unmatched: 3. The CDR3 contains 16 residues. Germline values: CDR1 KGHSH, CDR2 LQKENI. CDR3 DNA: TGTGCCAGCTCACCACCCGGGACTAGCGGGGGACATGAGCAGTTCTTC. It encodes CASSPPGTSGGHEQFF. Full variable domain (outside the CDR3, taken from reference TRBV18 and TRBJ2-1): NAGVMQNPRHLVRRRGQEARLRCSPMKGHSHVYWYRQLPEEGLKFMVYLQKENIIDESGMPKERFSAEFPKEGPSILRIQQVVRGDSAAYFCASSPPGTSGGHEQFFGPGTRLTVL.

This clone is a singleton in its sample. The V gene is TRBV4-2, the J gene TRBJ2-5; TRBD1 matches at 7 bases. In germline, CDR1 is LGHNA, CDR2 YNFKEQ. The CDR3 runs 17 residues. Germline trimming cut 4 bases from V and 1 base from J; bases unmatched to any gene: 12. CDR3 nucleotide sequence: TGTGCCAGCAGCCCTCGGGTAGGGGGCCGATTCCAAGAGACCCAGTACTTC. This gives the protein CASSPRVGGRFQETQYF.

The chain recombines TRBV5-6 with TRBJ2-7, with 9 bases identical to TRBD1. Trimming cost V 0 bases and J 1 base; bases outside gene matches: 2. The CDR3 consists of 15 residues. In germline, CDR1 is SGHDT, CDR2 YYEEEE. The CDR3 DNA reads TGTGCCAGCAGCTTGGGGGGGACAGGGTCCTACGAGCAGTACTTC. It translates to CASSLGGTGSYEQYF.

The rearrangement uses TRBV6-1 and TRBJ1-5; D is ambiguous. Germline V gene lookup returns CDR1 MNHNS and CDR2 SASEGT. V was cut by 7 bases and J by 7 bases, with 14 bases left in between. The CDR3 loop spans 13 amino acids. The CDR3 region is CASNPAGAQPQHF. CDR3 sequence (DNA): TGTGCCAGCAATCCCGCAGGCGCGCAGCCCCAGCATTTT.

V usage is TRBV28 and J usage is TRBJ1-4, with D perhaps matching TRBD1 (5 bases). Germline V gene lookup returns CDR1 MDHEN and CDR2 SYDVKM. This CDR3 has 14 residues. V lost 3 bases and J 0 bases, leaving 5 bases between the germline ends. CDR3 sequence: CASSFRATNEKLFF. The CDR3 DNA sequence: TGTGCCAGCAGTTTCAGGGCAACTAATGAAAAACTGTTTTTT.